One and the same sample provided the 2 T cell receptor beta chains below, sequenced in a study of monozygotic twins with inflammatory bowel disease. Following a re-call of the 5' RACE reads, TCRdb has one entry per CDR3 protein and lacks DNA. Listed are 90,000 to 110,000 distinct CDR3 sequences; about an eighth falls within the top ten. Sequences were obtained from blood. The receptors were sampled from a human donor with ulcerative colitis or Crohn's disease, or a healthy co-twin of an affected twin (not recorded which).

The chain uses TRBV6-6 and TRBJ1-3. The germline gives CDR1 MNHNY, CDR2 SVGAGI (reference sequence). CDR3 size: 13 residues. The CDR3 region is CASSSTSGNTIYF.

CDR3 in amino acids: CASSSQGRSYEQYF. J is TRBJ2-7 and V is TRBV28. The CDR3 consists of 14 residues. Germline V CDR1 and CDR2: MDHEN, SYDVKM.